The entry below gives a single T cell receptor (beta chain) sequence along with its context. The antigen remains unidentified. One entry per CDR3 protein results from TCRdb running MiXCR on the 5' RACE reads. Of 450,000 to 600,000 distinct CDR3 sequences detected, approximately 16% appear once; the ten largest clones hold 17%. Trimming removed 8 bases at V and 7 bases at J, with 12 bases between. Germline-derived CDR1 and CDR2 are MGHRA and YSYEKL. The CDR3 length is 11 residues. The record originates from a study of T cells after yellow fever vaccination. General study results and limits: A minor fraction of clonotypes spanned both CD4 and CD8 compartments.

This sample comprised PBMCs, obtained roughly 5 days after the first yellow fever vaccination. The TCR originated in a man between 18 and 29 years old who received the YFV17D yellow fever vaccine. The genes are TRBV4-1 and TRBJ2-7; possibly TRBD2 for D (6 bases). The chain's CDR3 is CASGGISEQYF. Written as DNA, the CDR3 is TGCGCCAGCGGGGGGATTTCGGAGCAGTACTTC.